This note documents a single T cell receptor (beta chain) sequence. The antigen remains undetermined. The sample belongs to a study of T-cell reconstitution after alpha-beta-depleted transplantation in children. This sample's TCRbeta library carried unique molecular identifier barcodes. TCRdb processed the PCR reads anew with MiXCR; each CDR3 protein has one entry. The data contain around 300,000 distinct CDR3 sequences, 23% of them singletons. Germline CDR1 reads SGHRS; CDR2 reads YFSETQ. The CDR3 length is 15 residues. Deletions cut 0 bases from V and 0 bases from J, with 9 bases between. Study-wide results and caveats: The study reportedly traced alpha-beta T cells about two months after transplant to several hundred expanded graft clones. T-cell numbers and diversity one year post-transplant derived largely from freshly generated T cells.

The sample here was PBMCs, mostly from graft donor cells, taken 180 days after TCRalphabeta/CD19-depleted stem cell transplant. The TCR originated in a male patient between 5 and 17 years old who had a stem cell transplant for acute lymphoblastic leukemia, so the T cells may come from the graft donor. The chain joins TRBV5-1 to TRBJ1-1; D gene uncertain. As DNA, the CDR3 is TGCGCCAGCAGCTTGGCTGGACTCATGAACACTGAAGCTTTCTTT. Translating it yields CASSLAGLMNTEAFF. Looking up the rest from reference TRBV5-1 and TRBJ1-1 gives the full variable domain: KAGVTQTPRYLIKTRGQQVTLSCSPISGHRSVSWYQQTPGQGLQFLFEYFSETQRNKGNFPGRFSGRQFSNSRSEMNVSTLELGDSALYLCASSLAGLMNTEAFFGQGTRLTVV.